A selection of T cell receptor beta chains follows, all from one sample in a study of blood T cells in healthy people across ages. TCRdb re-called the 5' RACE reads with MiXCR, one entry per CDR3 protein. The sample holds some 710,000 distinct CDR3 sequences, about half seen once. The sample taken for sequencing was blood. These receptors were obtained from an elderly man in good health. Each CDR3 is given with its conserved first and last residue. A D gene is named only where the DNA matches it firmly. Part of the rows lack a size; the others show once, few, many or a class for expanded clones.

V gene,D gene,clone size,J gene,CDR3 protein,CDR3 DNA
TRBV7-3,.,.,TRBJ1-6,CASRGERAFTLHF,TGTGCCAGCAGGGGCGAGAGAGCTTTCACCCTCCACTTT
TRBV19,.,once,TRBJ2-6,CASTQDGSGANVLTF,TGTGCCAGTACCCAGGACGGCTCTGGGGCCAACGTCCTGACTTTC
TRBV5-1,.,.,TRBJ2-7,CASSLIGGANEQYF,TGCGCCAGCAGCCTCATCGGCGGGGCCAATGAGCAGTACTTC
TRBV10-2,TRBD1,few,TRBJ2-7,CASSEVGQGPWQYF,TGCGCCAGCAGTGAGGTGGGACAGGGGCCATGGCAGTACTTC
TRBV28,.,.,TRBJ2-1,CTSSPRRAGKNNEQFF,TGTACCAGCAGTCCACGACGAGCAGGGAAAAACAATGAGCAGTTCTTC
TRBV24-1,.,.,TRBJ2-7,CATSGQSYEQYF,TGTGCCACCAGCGGACAATCCTACGAGCAGTACTTC
TRBV20-1,.,.,TRBJ2-7,CSALKLERGYEQYF,TGCAGTGCCTTGAAACTAGAGAGAGGGTACGAGCAGTACTTC
TRBV20-1,TRBD1,few,TRBJ2-3,CSASTGQGTDTQYF,TGCAGTGCTAGCACGGGACAGGGAACTGATACGCAGTATTTT
TRBV7-2,.,few,TRBJ2-5,CASSLAGRGQETQYF,TGTGCCAGCAGCTTAGCCGGGCGGGGGCAGGAGACCCAGTACTTC
TRBV6-6,.,many,TRBJ1-1,CASQGDTEAFF,TGTGCCAGCCAAGGTGACACTGAAGCTTTCTTT
TRBV4-2,.,many,TRBJ2-5,CASSQPGARRETQYF,TGTGCCAGCAGCCAACCGGGGGCTAGGCGGGAGACCCAGTACTTC
TRBV7-2,.,many,TRBJ2-1,CASSPGRRTYNEQFF,TGTGCCAGCAGCCCTGGACGGCGGACCTACAATGAGCAGTTCTTC
TRBV29-1,.,many,TRBJ2-7,CSVVFSSYEQYF,TGCAGCGTTGTGTTCAGCTCCTACGAGCAGTACTTC
TRBV5-1,TRBD2,.,TRBJ2-3,CASRTYLAGVTDTQYF,TGCGCCAGCAGGACCTATCTAGCGGGAGTGACAGATACGCAGTATTTT
TRBV28,.,.,TRBJ1-2,CASSHPGGYTF,TGTGCCAGCAGTCATCCAGGAGGCTACACCTTC
TRBV27,TRBD1,once,TRBJ2-4,CASRKTWDSKNIQYF,TGTGCCAGCAGGAAGACATGGGACAGCAAAAACATTCAGTACTTC
TRBV30,.,few,TRBJ1-4,CAWSAGTVNEKLFF,TGTGCCTGGAGTGCCGGGACGGTGAATGAAAAACTGTTTTTT
TRBV11-3,.,few,TRBJ2-2,CASSWKTGMAGELFF,TGTGCCAGCAGTTGGAAGACAGGAATGGCCGGGGAGCTGTTTTTT
TRBV4-2,.,.,TRBJ1-6,CASSQSLNGDSPLHF,TGTGCCAGCAGCCAATCCCTAAATGGGGATTCACCCCTCCACTTT
TRBV14,.,.,TRBJ2-3,CASSPPWHDTQYF,TGTGCCAGCAGCCCCCCCTGGCACGATACGCAGTATTTT
TRBV5-1,.,.,TRBJ2-1,CASSLEQGSSYNEQFF,TGCGCCAGCAGCTTGGAGCAGGGGAGCTCCTACAATGAGCAGTTCTTC
TRBV7-2,.,few,TRBJ2-1,CASSPITGSYNEQFF,TGTGCCAGCAGCCCAATTACAGGGTCCTACAATGAGCAGTTCTTC
TRBV27,TRBD2,few,TRBJ2-4,CASKGLAGVAQEQYF,TGTGCCAGCAAGGGACTAGCGGGAGTGGCGCAGGAGCAGTACTTC
TRBV18,.,.,TRBJ2-2,CASSPRTPNTGELFF,TGTGCCAGCTCACCAAGGACACCGAACACCGGGGAGCTGTTTTTT
TRBV20-1,.,once,TRBJ2-4,CSARAGAGKNIQYF,TGCAGTGCTAGAGCGGGGGCGGGCAAAAACATTCAGTACTTC
TRBV28,.,many,TRBJ2-5,CASSTDRMFSNIETQYF,TGTGCCAGCAGCACAGACAGGATGTTTTCTAATATTGAGACCCAGTACTTC
TRBV2,.,few,TRBJ2-1,CASSEARFSTVSYNEQFF,TGTGCCAGCAGTGAAGCCAGGTTTTCGACAGTATCCTACAATGAGCAGTTCTTC